Below are 11 T cell receptor beta chains sequenced from a single sample in a study of T cells in Graves' hyperthyroidism and ophthalmopathy. The CDR3 regions of TCR beta were amplified from RNA transcripts. A first-round RT-PCR of the TCR CDR3 used the HTBI primer set. TCRdb itself ran the multiplex PCR reads through MiXCR, one entry per CDR3 protein. The sample consists of 130,000 to 150,000 distinct CDR3 sequences, 22% of them appearing once. Sequencing was performed on blood. The receptors derive from a woman between 50 and 59 years old with Graves' hyperthyroidism that later progressed to Graves' ophthalmopathy.

The chain joins TRBV20-1 to TRBJ1-3; 7 nucleotides align to TRBD1. This CDR3 region has 16 residues. Germline V gives CDR1 DFQATT, CDR2 SNEGSKA (reference sequence). Unmatched junction bases numbered 12, after V lost 1 base and J lost 6 bases. The CDR3 DNA reads as TGCAGTGCTAGAGCAGGACGCAACAGGGGCGAAAACACCATATATTTT. It specifies CSARAGRNRGENTIYF.

As to this clonotype: A much larger clone lies one base from this, so it may be a read error. The V and J genes are TRBV20-1 and TRBJ2-1, with 8 bases fitting TRBD1. The J call may be in error: the DNA end matches TRBJ2-7 better. Per the germline V gene, CDR1 is DFQATT and CDR2 is SNEGSKA (reference sequence). The CDR3 has 15 residues. CDR3: CSATDRGSGYNEQYF. DNA for the CDR3: TGCAGTGCTACCGACAGGGGATCGGGCTACAATGAGCAGTACTTC.

At least ten counts were recorded for this clonotype. This sequence joins TRBV20-1 and TRBJ1-2; 10 bases agree with TRBD1. Germline CDR1 and CDR2: DFQATT and SNEGSKA (reference sequence). The CDR3 spans 13 residues. V shed 3 bases and J 5 bases; nucleotides not matched to a gene: 3. This CDR3 is CSARTGGAYGYTF. The CDR3 coding sequence is TGCAGTGCTAGGACAGGGGGCGCGTATGGCTACACCTTC.

In its sample, this clonotype was seen many times. This chain connects TRBV20-1 to TRBJ2-3; 10 bases match TRBD2. The CDR3 is 15 residues long. J was trimmed by 5 bases and V by 0 bases; bases with no gene match: 5. Germline CDR1 and CDR2: DFQATT and SNEGSKA (reference sequence). This CDR3 is CSARDLAGDIDTQYF. The CDR3 region has the DNA TGCAGTGCTAGAGATCTAGCGGGAGACATAGATACGCAGTATTTT.

J is TRBJ2-3 and V is TRBV20-1; TRBD2 aligns across 13 bases. Germline V gene data show CDR1 as DFQATT and CDR2 as SNEGSKA (reference sequence). The CDR3 runs to 16 residues. V trimming: 4 bases; J trimming: 2 bases; junction bases outside the gene matches: 6. This CDR3 is CSAIPGLAGVTDTQYF. Written as DNA, the CDR3 is TGCAGTGCTATCCCTGGACTAGCGGGAGTCACAGATACGCAGTATTTT.

This clonotype was counted many times. This chain joins TRBV28 and TRBJ2-7, with TRBD2 matching 8 bases. Germline CDR1 is MDHEN and CDR2 is SYDVKM. The CDR3 is made up of 13 amino acids. V lost 10 bases to trimming and J lost 5 bases; unmatched junction nucleotides: 10. CDR3 sequence (DNA): TGTGCCACCCGGGATAGCGGGACCGACGAGCAGTACTTC. This gives the protein CATRDSGTDEQYF.

At least ten counts were recorded for this clonotype. The V and J genes are TRBV24-1 and TRBJ1-5; D not certain. Germline V gene data show CDR1 as KGHDR and CDR2 as SFDVKD. This CDR3 region has 17 residues. The V end lost 4 bases, the J end lost 3 bases, and 18 bases lay between the germline ends. Here the CDR3 reads CATSDRRVGTHNQPQHF. Here the CDR3 DNA reads TGTGCCACCAGTGACCGCCGGGTTGGCACCCACAATCAGCCCCAGCATTTT.

This clonotype was seen repeatedly, ten times or more. The chain carries TRBV28 and TRBJ2-1, with D perhaps matching TRBD1 (5 bases). Germline CDR1 is MDHEN and CDR2 is SYDVKM. The V end was cut by 6 bases, the J end by 14 bases, with 17 bases between. The CDR3 contains 12 residues. CDR3 residues: CASSPLQTAKFF. In DNA form, the CDR3 reads TGTGCCAGCAGCCCCCTCCAGACAGCTAAGTTCTTC. The variable domain in full, with the rest retrieved from reference TRBV28 and TRBJ2-1, is DVKVTQSSRYLVKRTGEKVFLECVQDMDHENMFWYRQDPGLGLRLIYFSYDVKMKEKGDIPEGYSVSREKKERFSLILESASTNQTSMYLCASSPLQTAKFFGPGTRLTVL.

This clonotype was picked up many times. The rearrangement joins TRBV28 to TRBJ1-4; 8 nucleotides match TRBD1. J was trimmed by 10 bases and V by 5 bases; bases with no gene match: 15. Germline CDR1 and CDR2: MDHEN and SYDVKM. This CDR3 spans 16 amino acids. Here the CDR3 DNA reads TGTGCCAGCAGTAATCCCCGGACAGGGTCCTACGGAAAACTGTTTTTT. Amino acid sequence: CASSNPRTGSYGKLFF.

Comment on this clonotype: This may arise from a read error, as a much more abundant clone is one base away. The chain recombines TRBV7-9 with TRBJ2-2, with a weak D call TRBD1 (6 bases). Between the trimmed V and J ends, which lost 5 bases and 3 bases, there was a span of 10 bases. Germline V gene lookup returns CDR1 SEHNR and CDR2 FQNEAQ (reference sequence). The CDR3 runs to 14 residues. CDR3: CASSLEGDTGELFF. The CDR3 nucleotides are TGTGCCAGCAGCCTTGAGGGGGACACCGGGGAGCTGTTTTTT.

The sample holds many counts of this clonotype. The chain couples TRBV5-6 to TRBJ2-7; D not resolved. CDR3 length: 13 amino acids. Trimming removed 2 bases from V and 1 base from J, with 7 bases in between. Germline V CDR1 and CDR2: SGHDT, YYEEEE. The CDR3: CASSLGASYEQYF. CDR3 sequence (DNA): TGTGCCAGCAGCTTAGGAGCTTCCTACGAGCAGTACTTC.